This TCR beta chain is drawn from a study of OX40 agonist ivuxolimab in advanced cancers. Study-level background: Ivuxolimab was an agonistic, fully human IgG2 monoclonal antibody directed against OX40 (CD134), a costimulatory receptor. Peripheral TCRbeta sequencing aimed to test whether ivuxolimab altered TCR sequence diversity and caused clonal T-cell expansion. Prior anti-PD-1, anti-PD-L1 or anti-CTLA-4 therapy was permitted, and checkpoint inhibitors had been received by about 37% of dose-escalation patients. The dose-escalation cohort was almost 85% male with a mean age of about 54 years, ranging from roughly 20 to 80. The paper covers the monotherapy dose-escalation part of the phase I ivuxolimab trial, which included N ≈ 50 patients. Among the approximately 54 dose-escalation patients, roughly 20 had hepatocellular carcinoma, some 15 melanoma, 9 renal cell carcinoma and 9 head and neck cancer. Intravenous ivuxolimab was administered to patients every 2 weeks at six dose levels: 0.01, 0.1, 0.3, 1.5, 3 and 10 mg/kg. Partial responses were achieved by three dose-escalation patients, of whom one had hepatocellular carcinoma and two had cutaneous melanoma. What the work shows at the level of the full study, not this receptor alone: Partial responders in the 0.1-3.0 mg/kg groups had among the lowest normalized peripheral clonal expansion, especially among CD8+ T cells. After ivuxolimab, CD8+ T cells had more expanded clones than CD4+ T cells on average. Antigen specificity was not determined for the clonally expanded peripheral T cells. At doses from 0.1 to 3.0 mg/kg, clonal expansion was seen in both CD4+ and CD8+ blood T cells between baseline and week 6. Low levels of normalized T-cell clonal expansion were also seen in some nonresponding patients.

Regarding this clone: Its antigen remains undetermined. Base qualities are not at hand, and no much larger clone is one base apart.

CDR1 and CDR2, looked up from the germline V gene, are MGHRA and YSYEKL. The junction carries 17 bases between V and J, which are trimmed by 7 bases and 3 bases respectively. Taken from cysteine to phenylalanine, the CDR3 has 15 residues. CDR3 DNA is the only sequence kept; it has 45 bases, read in frame from the first base. Genomic DNA was extracted from sorted cells for sequencing of the TCRbeta CDR3 region. The immunoSEQ Assay was used to sequence the TCRbeta CDR3 regions. Here the immuneACCESS table is served through TCRdb, limited to in-frame sequences with V and J called. Missing clones are a known gap in these copies; in checked studies unresolved V genes cover under half, and the rest lacks a known reason. In all, the sample holds approximately 17,000 clones, and around 82% of those were seen once. The ten largest clones take up roughly 44% of the sample. Patients with a history of autoimmune disease or receiving systemic immunosuppression were excluded from the trial. Peripheral blood for TCR sequencing was collected from all dose cohorts at baseline, on cycle 4 day 1, and on cycle 7 day 1. The samples were taken from a phase I, first-in-human, multicenter, open-label dose-escalation trial of ivuxolimab. Adults with locally advanced or metastatic melanoma, renal cell carcinoma, hepatocellular carcinoma or head and neck squamous cell carcinoma were enrolled in the trial. Before TCR sequencing, CD4+ T cells and CD8+ T cells were sorted from peripheral blood as separate populations.

The V gene is TRBV4-1 and the J gene is TRBJ2-3; matching of 6 bases hints at TRBD2 as the D gene. The origin of this receptor is an adult with an advanced solid tumor such as melanoma, head and neck, liver or kidney cancer. Sequenced here: CD4+ or CD8+ T cells sorted from blood, sampled in a trial of the OX40 agonist ivuxolimab. The DNA sequence follows: TGCGCCAGCAAACAAGGGGACTTTTTAACAGATACGCAGTATTTT. The translation is CASKQGDFLTDTQYF.